The rows below give T cell receptor beta chains drawn from one sample of a study of blood T cell repertoires in COVID-19. Assay used: immunoSEQ multiplex PCR; TCRdb lists only in-frame clones, some missing. The data show roughly 250,000 clones, approximately 83% seen once. The sample was peripheral blood. The receptors were sampled from a woman in her forties or fifties with acute or convalescent COVID-19. Both conserved end residues are part of each CDR3.

cdr3_length v_call cdr3_aa
15 TRBV13 CASSLGPLAGDAYYF
14 TRBV6-2/TRBV6-3 CASSHDGEWETQYF
13 TRBV19 CAGGFSGYQPQHF
13 TRBV10-3 CAISSVSNQPQHF
15 TRBV5-4 CASSSGGGPGETQYF
14 TRBV5-5 CASSSGRGGQPQHF
16 TRBV14 CASSPLVRADHNEQFF
14 TRBV4-2 CASSQDRWNTEAFF
15 TRBV4-3 CASSQFAGGTGELFF
16 TRBV3-1/TRBV3-2 CASSQGLAGLSYEQYF
13 TRBV7-2 CASSPLARETQYF
13 TRBV7-2 CASSLRGAQPQHF
17 TRBV5-1 CASSVDQDRVHHDEQFF
14 TRBV4-1 CASSQTKAGTEAFF
14 TRBV14 CASSQAGWNTEAFF
16 TRBV4-2 CASSQEIRAGGIEQYF
14 TRBV18 CASSRTDSSYEQYF